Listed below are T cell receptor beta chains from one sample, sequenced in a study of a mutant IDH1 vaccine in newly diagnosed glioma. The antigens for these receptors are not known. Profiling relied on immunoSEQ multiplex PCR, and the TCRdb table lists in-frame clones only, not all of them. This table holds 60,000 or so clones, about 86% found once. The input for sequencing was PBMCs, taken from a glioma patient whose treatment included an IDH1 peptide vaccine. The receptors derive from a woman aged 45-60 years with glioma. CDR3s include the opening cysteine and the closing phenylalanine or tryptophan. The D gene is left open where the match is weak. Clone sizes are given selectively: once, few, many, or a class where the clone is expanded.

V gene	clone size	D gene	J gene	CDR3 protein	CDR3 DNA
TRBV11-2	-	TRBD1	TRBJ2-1	CASSLATGGVYNEQFF	TGTGCCAGCAGCTTAGCGACAGGGGGAGTTTACAATGAGCAGTTCTTC
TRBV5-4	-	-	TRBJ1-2	CASSLDRLGTDLLNYGYTF	TGTGCCAGCAGCTTGGACAGATTAGGAACGGACCTCCTAAACTATGGCTACACCTTC
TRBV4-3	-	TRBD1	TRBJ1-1	CASSQGHRGFTEAFF	TGCGCCAGCAGCCAGGGCCACAGGGGGTTCACTGAAGCTTTCTTT
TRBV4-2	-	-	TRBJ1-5	CASSQASRNQPQHF	TGTGCCAGCAGCCAAGCTAGCCGCAATCAGCCCCAGCATTTT
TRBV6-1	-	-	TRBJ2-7	CASSSRGYEQYF	TGTGCCAGCAGTTCTCGGGGGTACGAGCAGTACTTC
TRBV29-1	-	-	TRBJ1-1	CSVGSPNTEAFF	TGCAGCGTTGGATCCCCGAACACTGAAGCTTTCTTT
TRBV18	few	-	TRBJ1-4	CASSRSVNEKLFF	TGTGCCAGCTCACGCAGTGTGAATGAAAAACTGTTTTTT
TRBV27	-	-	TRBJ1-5	CASSAAPNQPQHF	TGTGCCAGCAGTGCGGCCCCAAATCAGCCCCAGCATTTT
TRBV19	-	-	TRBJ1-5	CASSPDSGYSNQPQHF	TGTGCCAGTAGTCCCGACTCAGGGTATAGCAATCAGCCCCAGCATTTT
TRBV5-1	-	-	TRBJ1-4	CATAREGQGEKLFF	TGCGCCACCGCCAGGGAGGGGCAGGGCGAAAAACTGTTTTTT
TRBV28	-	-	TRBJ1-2	CAIQRESLYGYTF	TGTGCCATTCAGAGGGAATCGCTCTATGGCTACACCTTC
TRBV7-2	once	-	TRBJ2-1	CASSQGGTANNEQFF	TGTGCCAGCAGCCAAGGCGGGACGGCTAACAATGAGCAGTTCTTC
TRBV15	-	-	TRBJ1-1	CATQTTDTEAFF	TGTGCCACGCAGACGACAGACACTGAAGCTTTCTTT
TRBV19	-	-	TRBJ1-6	CASSYRTASSYNSPLHF	TGTGCCAGTAGTTACCGGACGGCGAGCTCCTATAATTCACCCCTCCACTTT
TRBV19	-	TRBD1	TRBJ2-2	CASSLGTGGTRELFF	TGTGCCAGTAGTCTCGGGACAGGGGGTACCCGGGAGCTGTTTTTT
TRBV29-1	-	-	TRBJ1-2	CSVVLGDGYTF	TGCAGCGTTGTCCTGGGAGATGGCTACACCTTC
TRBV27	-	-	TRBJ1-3	CASSTSGNTIYF	TGTGCCAGCAGTACCTCTGGAAACACCATATATTTT
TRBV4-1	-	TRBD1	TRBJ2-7	CASSFRTGEAYEQYF	TGCGCCAGCAGCTTTAGGACAGGCGAAGCCTACGAGCAGTACTTC
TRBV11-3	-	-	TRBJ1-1	CASSLGFSNTEAFF	TGTGCCAGCAGCTTAGGGTTTTCGAACACTGAAGCTTTCTTT
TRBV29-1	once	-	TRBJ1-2	CSVPLLEMGGYTF	TGCAGCGTGCCCCTATTAGAAATGGGGGGCTACACCTTC
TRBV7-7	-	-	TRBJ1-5	CASSLGFGQPQHF	TGTGCTAGCAGCTTAGGATTTGGTCAGCCCCAGCATTTT
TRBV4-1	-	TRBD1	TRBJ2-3	CASSLGQASTDTQYF	TGCGCCAGCAGCCTTGGACAGGCAAGCACAGATACGCAGTATTTT
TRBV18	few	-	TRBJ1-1	CASSPDGWLGDTEAFF	TGTGCCAGCTCACCGGACGGATGGCTGGGGGACACTGAAGCTTTCTTT
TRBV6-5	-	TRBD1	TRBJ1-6	CAARGLLSNSPLHF	TGTGCCGCTAGGGGGCTCCTTTCAAATTCACCCCTCCACTTT
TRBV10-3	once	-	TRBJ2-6	CAISERGQNSGANVLTF	TGTGCCATCAGTGAGAGAGGACAGAACTCTGGGGCCAACGTCCTGACTTTC
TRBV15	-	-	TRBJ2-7	CATSRDRGRNYEQYF	TGTGCCACCAGCAGAGATCGGGGCAGAAACTACGAGCAGTACTTC
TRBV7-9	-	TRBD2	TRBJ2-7	CASSLGLGLRYEQYF	TGTGCCAGCAGCTTAGGACTGGGACTACGCTACGAGCAGTACTTC
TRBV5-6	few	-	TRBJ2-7	CASSLAGGGSYEQYF	TGTGCCAGCAGCTTGGCCGGAGGAGGGTCGTACGAGCAGTACTTC
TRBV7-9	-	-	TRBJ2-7	CASSSGAVPYEQYF	TGTGCCAGCAGCTCAGGAGCCGTCCCCTACGAGCAGTACTTC
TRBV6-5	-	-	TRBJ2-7	CASSYYRTGPYEQYF	TGTGCCAGCAGTTACTACAGGACGGGCCCCTACGAGCAGTACTTC
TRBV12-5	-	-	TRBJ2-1	CASGYLGVHEQFF	TGTGCTAGTGGTTACCTGGGGGTACACGAGCAGTTCTTC
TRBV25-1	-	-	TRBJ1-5	CASSAIGDDNQPQHF	TGTGCCAGCAGTGCTATCGGGGATGACAATCAGCCCCAGCATTTT
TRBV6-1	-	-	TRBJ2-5	CASSVDLGGRETQYF	TGTGCCAGCAGTGTCGACTTGGGGGGCCGGGAGACCCAGTACTTC
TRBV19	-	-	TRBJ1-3	CASTGNGNTIYF	TGTGCCAGTACAGGGAATGGAAACACCATATATTTT
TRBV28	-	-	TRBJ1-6	CASSLRGNYNSPLHF	TGTGCCAGCAGTTTGAGGGGAAACTATAATTCACCCCTCCACTTT
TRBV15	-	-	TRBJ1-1	CATSRVTFNTEAFF	TGTGCCACCAGCAGAGTAACCTTCAACACTGAAGCTTTCTTT
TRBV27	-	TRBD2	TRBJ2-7	CASSEVPRGAYSYEQYF	TGTGCCAGCAGTGAGGTCCCGCGGGGGGCCTACTCCTACGAGCAGTACTTC
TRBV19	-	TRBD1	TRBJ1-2	CASRGGQGSWDGYTF	TGTGCCAGCCGCGGTGGACAGGGGTCATGGGATGGCTACACCTTC